This TCR beta chain was identified during a study of cytomegalovirus exposure and HLA in healthy donors. General study findings and limits: Among the sequence variants, a highly shared cluster was likely an artifact of sequencing. Presence/absence analyses took donor sequencing depth as roughly uniform. The availability of immune exposure information extended only to CMV serostatus. Later work showed greater clonal expansion in HLA-associated TCR beta chains than in equally common others.

Both 60 Vbeta primers and 13 Jbeta primers went into the PCR. TCRdb's table, derived via immunoSEQ multiplex PCR, lists solely in-frame clones and lacks some. This sample has approximately 170,000 clones, with roughly 84% found just once. Details on this clone: Its specificity is not known. Compared with germline, one end of the junction differs, possibly owing to a read error.

Germline values: CDR1 SEHNR, CDR2 FQNEAQ (reference sequence). This CDR3 is 15 amino acids long. What was sequenced was PBMCs. The V and J genes are TRBV7-9 and TRBJ1-4, with 11 bases fitting TRBD1. The TCR sequence derives from a male donor in good health and CMV-seronegative. The CDR3 region has the DNA TGTTCCAGCAGCCAAACAAACGGGACAGGGGGTGGCCTGTTTTTT. Its protein product is CSSSQTNGTGGGLFF.